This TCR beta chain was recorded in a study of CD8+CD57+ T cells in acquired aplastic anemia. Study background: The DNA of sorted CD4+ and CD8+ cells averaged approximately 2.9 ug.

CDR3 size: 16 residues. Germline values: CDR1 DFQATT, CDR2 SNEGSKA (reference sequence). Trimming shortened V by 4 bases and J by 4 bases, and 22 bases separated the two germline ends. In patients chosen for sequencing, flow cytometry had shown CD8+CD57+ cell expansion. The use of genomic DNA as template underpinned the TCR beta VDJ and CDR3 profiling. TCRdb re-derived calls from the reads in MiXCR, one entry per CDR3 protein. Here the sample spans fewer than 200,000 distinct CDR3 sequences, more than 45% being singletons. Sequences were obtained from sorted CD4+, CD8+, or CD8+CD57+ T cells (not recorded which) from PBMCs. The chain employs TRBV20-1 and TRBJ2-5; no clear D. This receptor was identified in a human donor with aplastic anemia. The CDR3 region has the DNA TGCAGTGCTATCCCAATACAGCTCGGCCAAGGAGAGACCCAGTACTTC. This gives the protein CSAIPIQLGQGETQYF.